This T cell receptor (beta chain) is drawn from a study of identical twins. Looked up from germline, CDR1 is SGHNT and CDR2 is YYREEE (reference sequence). The CDR3 length is 14 residues. Trimming took 0 bases from V and 6 from J, leaving 12 bases between them. TCRdb ran MiXCR on the 5' RACE reads and lists one entry per CDR3 protein. The table has 450,000 or so distinct CDR3 sequences, 18% seen once. V usage is TRBV5-4 and J usage is TRBJ1-1; D is unresolved. The source material was naive T cells sorted from blood. The receptor was isolated from a man aged 45-65 years in good health. CDR3 coding DNA: TGTGCCAGCAGCTTGGAGGCGGCTAGGGCTGAAGCTTTCTTT. Translated: CASSLEAARAEAFF.